A selection of T cell receptor beta chains follows, all from one sample in a study of shared clonotypes between healthy human individuals. TCRdb's table, derived via immunoSEQ multiplex PCR, lists solely in-frame clones and lacks some. The table lists roughly 2 million clones, approximately 94% of them singletons, with more than 0.95% in the top ten. Input material: naive CD8+ T cells sorted from blood. The receptors originated from a man aged 18 to 29 in good health. The CDR3 runs from the conserved cysteine through the conserved F or W. Each record gives: CDR3 length, D gene, V gene, clone size, J gene, CDR3 protein, CDR3 DNA. A D gene is named only where the DNA matches it firmly. Part of the rows lack a size; the others show once, few, many or a class for expanded clones.

len: 14; d_gene: NA; v_gene: TRBV19; abundance: NA; j_gene: TRBJ2-7; CDR3aa: CASSRTRDGYEQYF; CDR3nt: TGTGCCAGTAGCCGCACCCGGGACGGCTACGAGCAGTACTTC
len: 14; d_gene: NA; v_gene: TRBV15; abundance: NA; j_gene: TRBJ1-5; CDR3aa: CATSGMGRDQPQHF; CDR3nt: TGTGCCACCAGCGGAATGGGGAGGGATCAGCCCCAGCATTTT
len: 17; d_gene: TRBD2; v_gene: TRBV5-4; abundance: NA; j_gene: TRBJ2-1; CDR3aa: CASSLPLLAGGLNEQFF; CDR3nt: TGTGCCAGCAGCTTGCCCCTGTTGGCGGGAGGGCTCAATGAGCAGTTCTTC
len: 15; d_gene: TRBD1; v_gene: TRBV27; abundance: once; j_gene: TRBJ2-7; CDR3aa: CASSLYGQGPYEQYF; CDR3nt: TGTGCCAGCAGCCTATACGGACAGGGCCCCTACGAGCAGTACTTC
len: 14; d_gene: NA; v_gene: TRBV27; abundance: few; j_gene: TRBJ1-6; CDR3aa: CASGTTGLGSPLHF; CDR3nt: TGTGCCAGCGGTACGACAGGTCTGGGTTCACCCCTCCACTTT
len: 14; d_gene: TRBD1; v_gene: TRBV2; abundance: NA; j_gene: TRBJ2-7; CDR3aa: CASSPDRGTYEQYF; CDR3nt: TGTGCCAGCAGTCCCGACAGGGGAACCTACGAGCAGTACTTC
len: 18; d_gene: TRBD2; v_gene: TRBV5-1; abundance: NA; j_gene: TRBJ2-1; CDR3aa: CASSTGLAGESSYNEQFF; CDR3nt: TGCGCCAGCAGCACGGGACTAGCGGGGGAGAGCTCCTACAATGAGCAGTTCTTC
len: 13; d_gene: NA; v_gene: TRBV19; abundance: NA; j_gene: TRBJ2-7; CDR3aa: CASSIGRDYEQYF; CDR3nt: TGTGCCAGTAGTATAGGAAGGGACTACGAGCAGTACTTC
len: 15; d_gene: NA; v_gene: TRBV19; abundance: NA; j_gene: TRBJ1-5; CDR3aa: CASRQTADSNQPQHF; CDR3nt: TGTGCCAGTAGGCAGACAGCTGATAGCAATCAGCCCCAGCATTTT
len: 13; d_gene: NA; v_gene: TRBV4-1; abundance: NA; j_gene: TRBJ2-5; CDR3aa: CASSQRVGETQYF; CDR3nt: TGCGCCAGCAGCCAGAGGGTTGGAGAGACCCAGTACTTC
len: 18; d_gene: TRBD2; v_gene: TRBV27; abundance: NA; j_gene: TRBJ2-2; CDR3aa: CASSLTPGTSGTPGELFF; CDR3nt: TGTGCCAGCAGTTTGACTCCCGGGACTAGCGGGACCCCCGGGGAGCTGTTTTTT
len: 14; d_gene: NA; v_gene: TRBV10-2; abundance: NA; j_gene: TRBJ2-3; CDR3aa: CASSDRLDTDTQYF; CDR3nt: TGCGCCAGCAGTGACAGACTAGACACAGATACGCAGTATTTT
len: 14; d_gene: NA; v_gene: TRBV28; abundance: NA; j_gene: TRBJ1-1; CDR3aa: CASSRNREGPEAFF; CDR3nt: TGTGCCAGCAGTCGCAACCGGGAGGGCCCTGAAGCTTTCTTT